This record looks at one TCR beta chain sequence and its context. The antigen this receptor binds is unknown. No per-base quality is available; no much larger clone lies one base away. Unmatched junction bases come to 7, with V trimmed by 3 bases and J by 7 bases. Taken from cysteine to phenylalanine, the CDR3 has 14 residues. This entry keeps only the CDR3 DNA: 42 bases, framed from base 1. CDR1 and CDR2 (LGHNT, FRNRAP) derive from the germline V gene. The sample originates from a study of blood T cell repertoires in COVID-19 (dated by TCRdb to the early 2020s). Regarding the study in general: The collaborator samples originated in the United States, Italy and Spain and spanned the acute and convalescent phases of COVID-19. A freely available public database, intended as a resource for researchers studying the immune response to SARS-CoV-2, is where the repertoires were released. The samples were drawn from two sources: the first 160 participants of the ongoing ImmuneRACE study, and over 950 subjects contributed by 6 global collaborators. The material from the prospective study consisted of cDNA or gDNA derived from T cells, B-cell-depleted T cells, or PBMCs. The dataset comprised deeply sampled blood TCRbeta repertoires from subjects exposed to, actively infected with, or recovered from COVID-19. Where available, HLA class I and class II types were taken from metadata supplied by the sample provider and were not determined by assay-based typing. A de-identified subject ID, COVID-19 status, age in years and sex were almost always included in the sample metadata.

TCRbeta CDR3 regions were amplified from genomic DNA using the immunoSEQ Assay, a bias-controlled multiplex PCR. The paper's processing steps were these. The number of nucleated cells in each sample was estimated from the amplification of reference gene primers within the assay. To quantify the absolute abundance of each unique TCRbeta CDR3 rearrangement, sequence reads were collapsed and filtered. For each sample, productive Simpson clonality was calculated as the square root of Simpson's diversity index across productive rearrangements. This immuneACCESS table, as held by TCRdb, lists in-frame sequences with V and J called but not all clones. Of the missing ones, under half trace to an unresolved V gene in checked studies; the others have no known cause. The V and J calls and the clone size are those of that table, but D and trimming were determined from the DNA. The sample table shows about 74,000 clones, and around 82% are seen once. The ten largest clones represent more than 7% of the sample.

General conclusions and limits of the study: Clinical and demographic metadata were provided uncurated, with the amount varying by source and participant.

Each collaborating institution followed its own protocols to collect whole blood in K2EDTA tubes. For TCRbeta analysis, collaborators shipped samples in one of three forms: frozen whole blood, isolated PBMCs, or DNA extracted from either of those sample types. The source is a man aged 50-59 years with active COVID-19. Input material: peripheral blood. The rearrangement joined TRBV12-5 to TRBJ2-7, and TRBD1 aligns with 9 junction nucleotides. CDR3 reads: CASGFTGGRGEQYF. The sequence in DNA is TGTGCTAGTGGTTTCACAGGGGGCCGGGGAGAGCAGTACTTC.